The sequence of this T cell receptor (beta chain) was determined in a study of cytomegalovirus exposure and HLA in healthy donors. To note about this clone: Its antigen is as yet unknown.

CDR3 length equals 15 residues. The J segment lost 0 bases and the V segment lost 4 bases, leaving 1 base of the junction unmatched. Germline V gene lookup returns CDR1 MGHRA and CDR2 YSYEKL. Study conclusions and caveats: Several V segments, TRBV6-2 and TRBV6-3 among them, could not be told apart and were dropped.

Researchers ran the PCR with 60 Vbeta and 13 Jbeta primers. Assay: immunoSEQ multiplex PCR; the TCRdb copy retains only in-frame clones and omits some. The sample shows some 120,000 clones, around 75% of them seen only once. The sequencing input was PBMCs. The J gene is TRBJ2-3, the V gene TRBV4-1; 10 bases agree with TRBD2. The source is a young man in good health and CMV-seronegative. CDR3 residues: CASSRTSGSTDTQYF. The CDR3 coding sequence is TGCGCCAGCAGCCGGACTAGCGGCAGCACAGATACGCAGTATTTT.